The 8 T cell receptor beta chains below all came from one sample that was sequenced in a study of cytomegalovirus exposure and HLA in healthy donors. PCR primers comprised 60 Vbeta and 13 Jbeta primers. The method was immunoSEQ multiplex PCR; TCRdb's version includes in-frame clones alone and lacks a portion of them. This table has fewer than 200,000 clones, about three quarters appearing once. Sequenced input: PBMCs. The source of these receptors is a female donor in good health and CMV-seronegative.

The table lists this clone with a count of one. The CDR3 sequence is CASSSGTGFSENIQYF. Here the CDR3 DNA reads TGCGCCAGCAGCTCCGGGACAGGGTTTAGCGAAAACATTCAGTACTTC. This sequence joins TRBV5-1 and TRBJ2-4; 9 bases match TRBD1. The CDR3 has 16 amino acids. The germline CDR1 and CDR2 sequences are SGHRS and YFSETQ. The junction had 9 bases not matched to a gene; V was cut back by 3 bases and J by 5 bases.

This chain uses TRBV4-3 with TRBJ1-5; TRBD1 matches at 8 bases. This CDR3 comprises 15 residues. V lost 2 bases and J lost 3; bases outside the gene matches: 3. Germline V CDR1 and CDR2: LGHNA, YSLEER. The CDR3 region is CASSQTRGPNQPQHF. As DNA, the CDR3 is TGCGCCAGCAGCCAAACCAGGGGGCCCAATCAGCCCCAGCATTTT.

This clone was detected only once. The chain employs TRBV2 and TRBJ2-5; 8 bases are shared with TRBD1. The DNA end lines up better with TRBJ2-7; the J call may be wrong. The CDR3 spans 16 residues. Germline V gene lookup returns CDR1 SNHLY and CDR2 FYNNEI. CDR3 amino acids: CASSKTTRTGSDEQYF. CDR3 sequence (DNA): TGTGCCAGCAGCAAAACCACCCGGACAGGGTCTGACGAGCAGTACTTC.

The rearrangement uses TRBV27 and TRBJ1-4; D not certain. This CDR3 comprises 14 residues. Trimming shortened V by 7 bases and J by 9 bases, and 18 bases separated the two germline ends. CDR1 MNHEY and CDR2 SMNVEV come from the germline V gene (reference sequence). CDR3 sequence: CASKLRASDKKLFF. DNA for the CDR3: TGTGCCAGCAAATTGAGGGCGTCGGATAAAAAACTGTTTTTT.

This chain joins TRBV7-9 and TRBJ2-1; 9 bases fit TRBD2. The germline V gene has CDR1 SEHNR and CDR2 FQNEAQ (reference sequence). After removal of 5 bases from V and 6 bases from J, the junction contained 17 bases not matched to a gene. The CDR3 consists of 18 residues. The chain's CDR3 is CASSLPPRLAGSRNEQFF. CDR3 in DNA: TGTGCCAGCAGCCTACCCCCTCGTCTAGCGGGATCTCGCAATGAGCAGTTCTTC. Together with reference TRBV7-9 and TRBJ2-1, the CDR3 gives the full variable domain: DTGVSQNPRHKITKRGQNVTFRCDPISEHNRLYWYRQTLGQGPEFLTYFQNEAQLEKSRLLSDRFSAERPKGSFSTLEIQRTEQGDSAMYLCASSLPPRLAGSRNEQFFGPGTRLTVL.

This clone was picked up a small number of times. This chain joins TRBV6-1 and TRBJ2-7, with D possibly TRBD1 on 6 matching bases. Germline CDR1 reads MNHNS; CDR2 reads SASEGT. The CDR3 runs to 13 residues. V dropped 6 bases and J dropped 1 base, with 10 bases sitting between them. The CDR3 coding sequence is TGTGCCAGCAGCCCCGGACAGTCCTACGAGCAGTACTTC. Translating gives CASSPGQSYEQYF.

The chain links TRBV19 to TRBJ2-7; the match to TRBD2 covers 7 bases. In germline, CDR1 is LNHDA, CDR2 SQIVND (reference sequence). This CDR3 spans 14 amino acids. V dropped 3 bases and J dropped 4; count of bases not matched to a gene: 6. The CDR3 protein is CASSIGGSQYEQYF. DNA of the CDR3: TGTGCCAGTAGTATCGGGGGGAGCCAGTACGAGCAGTACTTC.

The CDR3 region is CASSQVLGQGASTNEKLFF. For the CDR3, the DNA is TGTGCCAGCAGCCAAGTTCTCGGACAGGGGGCCTCAACTAATGAAAAACTGTTTTTT. V usage is TRBV11-2 and J usage is TRBJ1-4; 11 bases are a match to TRBD1. Germline V CDR1 and CDR2: SGHAT, FQNNGV. The CDR3 spans 19 residues. Unmatched junction bases numbered 11, after V lost 5 bases and J lost 0 bases.